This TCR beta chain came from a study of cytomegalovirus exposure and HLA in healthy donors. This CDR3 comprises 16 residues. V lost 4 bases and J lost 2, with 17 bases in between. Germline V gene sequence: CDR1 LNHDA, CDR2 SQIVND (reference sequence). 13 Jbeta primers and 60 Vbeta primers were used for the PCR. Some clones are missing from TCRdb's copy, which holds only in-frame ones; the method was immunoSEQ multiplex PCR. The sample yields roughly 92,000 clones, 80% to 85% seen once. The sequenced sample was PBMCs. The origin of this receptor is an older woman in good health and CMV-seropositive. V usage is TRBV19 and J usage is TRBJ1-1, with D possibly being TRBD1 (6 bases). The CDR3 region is CASSRRRDTGNTEAFF. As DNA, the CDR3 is TGTGCCAGTAGTAGGCGACGGGACACGGGCAACACTGAAGCTTTCTTT.